The text below deals with one T cell receptor beta chain. These data originate in a study of shared clonotypes between healthy human individuals. The overall study: Each donor's CD8 memory used one plate, CD8 naive two, each CD4 subset three.

CD45RO-negative CD8 cells positively selected for CCR7 made up the naive population, which excluded terminally differentiated effector memory CD45RA+ cells. Profiling relied on immunoSEQ multiplex PCR, and the TCRdb table lists in-frame clones only, not all of them. The table includes some 740,000 clones, 92% detected once. The CDR3 extends over 13 amino acids. Germline V lookup: CDR1 SGDLS, CDR2 YYNGEE. V lost 7 bases to trimming and J lost 8 bases; unmatched junction nucleotides: 6. This receptor was obtained from a man aged 30-40 years in good health. Sequences were obtained from naive CD8+ T cells sorted from blood. The chain employs TRBV9 and TRBJ2-1; 10 bases map to TRBD1. The CDR3: CASGTGVVDEQFF. The CDR3 DNA reads TGTGCCAGCGGGACAGGGGTTGTGGATGAGCAGTTCTTC.